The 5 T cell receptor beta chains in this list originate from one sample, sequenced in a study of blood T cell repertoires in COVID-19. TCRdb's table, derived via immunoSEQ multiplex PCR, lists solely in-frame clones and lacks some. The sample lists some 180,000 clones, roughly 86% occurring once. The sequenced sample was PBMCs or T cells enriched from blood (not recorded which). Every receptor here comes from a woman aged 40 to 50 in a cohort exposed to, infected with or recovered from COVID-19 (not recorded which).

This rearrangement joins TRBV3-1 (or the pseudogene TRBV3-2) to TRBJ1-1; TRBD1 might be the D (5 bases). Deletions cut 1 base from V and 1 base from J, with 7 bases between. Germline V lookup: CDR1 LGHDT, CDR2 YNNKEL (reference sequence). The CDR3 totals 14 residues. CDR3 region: CASSQGTRNTEAFF. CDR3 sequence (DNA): TGTGCCAGCAGCCAAGGGACAAGGAACACTGAAGCTTTCTTT.

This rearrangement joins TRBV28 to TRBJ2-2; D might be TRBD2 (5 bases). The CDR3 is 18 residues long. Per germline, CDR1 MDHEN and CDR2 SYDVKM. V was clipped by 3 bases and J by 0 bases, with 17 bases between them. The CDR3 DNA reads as TGTGCCAGCAGTTTCCCCCCGGTACGGGGTTCGAACACCGGGGAGCTGTTTTTT. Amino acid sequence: CASSFPPVRGSNTGELFF.

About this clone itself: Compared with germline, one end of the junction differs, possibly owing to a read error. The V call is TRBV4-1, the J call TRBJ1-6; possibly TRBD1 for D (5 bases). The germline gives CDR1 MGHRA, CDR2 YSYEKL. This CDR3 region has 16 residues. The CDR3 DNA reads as TGCGCCAGCAGACAAGATCTTAGACAGAATAATTCACCCCTCCACTTT. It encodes CASRQDLRQNNSPLHF.

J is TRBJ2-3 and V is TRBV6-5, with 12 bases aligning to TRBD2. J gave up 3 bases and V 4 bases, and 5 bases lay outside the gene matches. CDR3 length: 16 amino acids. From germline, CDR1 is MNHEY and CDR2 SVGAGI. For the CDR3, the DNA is TGTGCCAGCAGTTTTCAACTAGCGGGAGGAACAGATACGCAGTATTTT. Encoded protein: CASSFQLAGGTDTQYF.

The CDR3 loop reads CASGFNLAGELFF. The CDR3, as DNA: TGTGCCAGTGGTTTTAATTTAGCCGGGGAGCTGTTTTTT. V is TRBV19 and J is TRBJ2-2, with unresolved D. The germline V gene has CDR1 LNHDA and CDR2 SQIVND (reference sequence). The ends were cut back, 8 bases at V and 6 bases at J, with 13 bases in the middle. The CDR3 runs to 13 residues.